Each of the 9 T cell receptor beta chains below was sequenced from the same sample in a study of neoadjuvant anti-PD-1 for oral cavity cancer. The table came from immunoSEQ multiplex PCR; TCRdb's copy has only in-frame clones and leaves some out. The sample records about 72,000 clones, about 85% being singletons. Specified time point: after neoadjuvant nivolumab, at surgical resection. Specimen: PBMCs, collected after nivolumab (anti-PD-1) treatment. All receptors derive from a person aged 40 to 85 with oral cavity squamous cell carcinoma.

Details on this clone: At one boundary the junction diverges from the germline segment, which might be a read error. V gene TRBV7-7 combines with J gene TRBJ2-2; no clear D gene. This CDR3 comprises 13 residues. Germline CDR1 reads SSHAT; CDR2 reads FNYEAQ (reference sequence). The CDR3 spells CASSLRVAGELFF. In DNA form, the CDR3 reads TGTGCTAGCAGCTTAAGAGTCGCCGGGGAGCTGTTTTTT.

The chain has TRBV10-1 and TRBJ2-5; D may correspond to TRBD1 or TRBD2 (5 bases each). The V and J ends lost 4 bases and 7 bases respectively, with 10 bases between them. Germline CDR1 and CDR2: WNHNN and SYGVQD (reference sequence). This CDR3 comprises 12 residues. The CDR3 region has the DNA TGCGCCAGCAGTGCCACTGGGGGGACCCAGTACTTC. This sequence encodes CASSATGGTQYF.

The chain employs TRBV2 and TRBJ1-4; D call uncertain. Germline CDR1 is SNHLY and CDR2 is FYNNEI. The CDR3 has 14 amino acids. Trimming removed 2 bases from V and 0 bases from J, with 4 bases in between. The CDR3 nucleotides read TGTGCCAGCAGTGAACTCTCAACTAATGAAAAACTGTTTTTT. Amino acids: CASSELSTNEKLFF.

The table lists this clone with a few counts. The chain uses TRBV5-5 and TRBJ2-6; D may be TRBD1 or TRBD2 (5 bases each). Between the trimmed V and J ends, which lost 1 base and 2 bases, there was a span of 7 bases. CDR3 length: 15 amino acids. Per germline, CDR1 SGHKS and CDR2 YYEKEE (reference sequence). The CDR3 DNA follows: TGTGCCAGCAGCTTGCTGGGGGCTGGGGCCAACGTCCTGACTTTC. As protein: CASSLLGAGANVLTF.

The J gene is TRBJ1-5, the V gene TRBV10-3; maybe TRBD1 (6 bases). Germline V gene sequence: CDR1 ENHRY, CDR2 SYGVKD. This CDR3 comprises 14 residues. Between the trimmed V and J ends, which lost 5 bases and 5 bases, there was a span of 13 bases. The CDR3: CAISQGTGDQPQHF. The CDR3, as DNA: TGTGCCATCAGTCAGGGGACCGGGGATCAGCCCCAGCATTTT.

CDR3 sequence reads: CASSDSGRAYNEQFF. CDR3 bases: TGTGCCAGCAGTGATAGCGGGAGGGCCTACAATGAGCAGTTCTTC. V is TRBV28 and J is TRBJ2-1, with 11 positions matching TRBD2. Trimming at V came to 5 bases and at J to 2 bases, leaving 2 bases not matched to a gene. The CDR3 loop spans 15 amino acids. CDR1 is MDHEN and CDR2 is SYDVKM in the germline V gene.

CDR3 nucleotide sequence: TGTGCCAGCAGCGATGGACAGTTAAACTATGGCTACACCTTC. This encodes CASSDGQLNYGYTF. This chain uses TRBV6-6 with TRBJ1-2, with a possible D match to TRBD1 (6 bases). CDR1 and CDR2 (germline): MNHNY, SVGAGI (reference sequence). The CDR3 covers 14 residues. V shed 6 bases and J shed 2 bases, with 13 bases lying between them.

This chain joins TRBV30 and TRBJ2-2; 9 bases line up with TRBD2. Looked up from germline, CDR1 is GTSNPN and CDR2 is SVGIG (reference sequence). The CDR3 extends over 15 amino acids. J gave up 5 bases and V 1 base, and 5 bases lay outside the gene matches. CDR3 sequence (DNA): TGTGCCTGGAGTGCTGCGGGAGGGGGTACCGGGGAGCTGTTTTTT. This sequence encodes CAWSAAGGGTGELFF.

The gene calls are TRBV19 and TRBJ1-2; TRBD1 might be the D (6 bases). The CDR3 sequence is 14 residues long. Germline V gene sequence: CDR1 LNHDA, CDR2 SQIVND (reference sequence). Between the trimmed V and J ends, which lost 7 bases and 4 bases, there was a span of 16 bases. CDR3 sequence (DNA): TGTGCCAGTAAAAGGTGGGACACGCGCTATGGCTACACCTTC. Translation gives CASKRWDTRYGYTF.